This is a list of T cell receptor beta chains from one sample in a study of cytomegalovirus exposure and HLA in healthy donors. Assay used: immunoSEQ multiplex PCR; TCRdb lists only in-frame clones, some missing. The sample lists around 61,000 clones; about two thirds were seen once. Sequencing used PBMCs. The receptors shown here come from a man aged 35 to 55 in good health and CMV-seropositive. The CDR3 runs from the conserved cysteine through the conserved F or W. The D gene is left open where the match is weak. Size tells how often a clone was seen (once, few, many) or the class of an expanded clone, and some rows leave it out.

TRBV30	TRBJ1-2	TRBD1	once	TGTGCCTGGAGCGGACAGGGAAACTATGGCTACACCTTC	CAWSGQGNYGYTF
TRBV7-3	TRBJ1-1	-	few	TGTGCCAGCAGCTTATCCCAGAACACTGAAGCTTTCTTT	CASSLSQNTEAFF
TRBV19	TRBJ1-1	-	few	TGTGCCAGTAGTACCCCGTTCTCGGGGTGGAACACTGAAGCTTTCTTT	CASSTPFSGWNTEAFF
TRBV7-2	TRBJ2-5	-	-	TGTGCCAGCAGCTTACTTGGGACAACGGGCTTGGGGGAGACCCAGTACTTC	CASSLLGTTGLGETQYF
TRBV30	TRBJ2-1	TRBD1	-	TGTGCCTGGAGCCGGACAGGGGGCCTATACAATGAGCAGTTCTTC	CAWSRTGGLYNEQFF
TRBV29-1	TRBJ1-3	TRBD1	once	TGCAGCGTTACAGGGGCGGACGGAAACACCATATATTTT	CSVTGADGNTIYF
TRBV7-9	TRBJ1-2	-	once	TGTTCCAGCAGCTTGGGGGGAGTAGGCGACTTC	CSSSLGGVGDF
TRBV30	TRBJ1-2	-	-	TGTGCCTGGACGCCACAGGGATGGCAAGGCTACACCTTC	CAWTPQGWQGYTF
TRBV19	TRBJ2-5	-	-	TGTGCCAGTAGACGAAACAGGGGCGGAGGGGAGACCCAGTACTTC	CASRRNRGGGETQYF
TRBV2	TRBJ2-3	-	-	TGTGCCAGCAGGGGAGCGGGTTACACAGATACGCAGTATTTT	CASRGAGYTDTQYF
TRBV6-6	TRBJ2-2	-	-	TGTGCCAGCAGCTTGAGGGTCGGGGAGCTGTTTTTT	CASSLRVGELFF
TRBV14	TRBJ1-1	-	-	TGTGCCAGCAGCCCGCCCCGCTGGCCAATGAACACTGAAGCTTTCTTT	CASSPPRWPMNTEAFF
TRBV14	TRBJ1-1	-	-	TGTGCCAGCAGCCACAGGGGCTCGAACACTGAAGCTTTCTTT	CASSHRGSNTEAFF
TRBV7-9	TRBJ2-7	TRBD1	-	TGTTCCAGCAGCCCTGGGGGTGGGACAGGCCGCGGGGAGCAGTACTTC	CSSSPGGGTGRGEQYF
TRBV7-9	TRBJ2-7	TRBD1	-	TGTGCCAGCACCCGGGGACAGGGGCCGAGGCACGAGCAGTACTTC	CASTRGQGPRHEQYF
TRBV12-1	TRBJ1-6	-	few	TGTGCCAGCAGCTCCTCAGGGCAGCCTTCACCCCTCCACTTT	CASSSSGQPSPLHF
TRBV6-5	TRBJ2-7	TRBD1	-	TGTGCCAGCAGTTCTGAGGACAGGCACTACTTC	CASSSEDRHYF
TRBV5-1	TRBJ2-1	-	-	TGCGCCAGCAGCTTGGCCCCGGGGTCAGATGAGCAGTTCTTC	CASSLAPGSDEQFF
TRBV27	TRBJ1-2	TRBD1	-	TGTGCCAGCAGTTTATACGACAGGGGGTTTGGCTATACCTTC	CASSLYDRGFGYTF
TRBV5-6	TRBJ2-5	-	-	TGTGCCAGCAGCTTTTTGCGACAAGAGACCCAGTACTTC	CASSFLRQETQYF
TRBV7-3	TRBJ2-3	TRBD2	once	TGTGCCAGCAGCCCGGGGACTAGGAGTGGAGATACGCAGTATTTT	CASSPGTRSGDTQYF
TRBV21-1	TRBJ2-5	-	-	TGTGCCAGCAGCAATGAGGCCCCCCCAGGGCAAGAGACCCAGTACTTC	CASSNEAPPGQETQYF
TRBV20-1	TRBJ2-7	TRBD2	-	TGCAGTGCTACGACTAGCGGGAGGTTGTACTTC	CSATTSGRLYF
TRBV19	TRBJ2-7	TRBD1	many	TGTGCCAGTAGCCGACAGGGGGACTACGAGCAGTACTTC	CASSRQGDYEQYF
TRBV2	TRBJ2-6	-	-	TGTGCCACCGGATCCGGGACTTCAAGCTCTGGGGCCAACGTCCTGACTTTC	CATGSGTSSSGANVLTF
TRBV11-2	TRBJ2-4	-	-	TGTGCCAGCAGCTCACAGGGACCCAAAAACATTCAGTACTTC	CASSSQGPKNIQYF
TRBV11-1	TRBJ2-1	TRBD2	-	TGTGCCAGCAGCTTAGAACGAGCGGGGGAGCAGTTCTTC	CASSLERAGEQFF
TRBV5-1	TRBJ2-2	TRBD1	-	TGCGCCAGCAGCTTGTCTCGGGACAGTGGGACCGGGGAGCTGTTTTTT	CASSLSRDSGTGELFF
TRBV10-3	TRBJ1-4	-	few	TGTGCCACTAGAGGTTCCAGTGTGTATGGTAATGAAAAACTGTTTTTT	CATRGSSVYGNEKLFF
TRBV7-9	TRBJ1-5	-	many	TGTGCCAGCAGCTTAGGGGCAGGGCGACAGCCCCAGCATTTT	CASSLGAGRQPQHF
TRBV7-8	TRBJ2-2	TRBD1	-	TGTGCCAGCAGCTTAGGGGACAGGGTAGGCACCGGGGAGCTGTTTTTT	CASSLGDRVGTGELFF
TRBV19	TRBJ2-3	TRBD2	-	TGTGCCAGTAGTGTAGCGGGAGGGCCAACAGATACGCAGTATTTT	CASSVAGGPTDTQYF
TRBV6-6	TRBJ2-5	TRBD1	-	TGTGCCAGCAAGGGGACAGGGGGCCGGGAGACCCAGTACTTC	CASKGTGGRETQYF
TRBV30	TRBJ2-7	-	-	TGTGCCTGGAGTCGGGGGGCAAGCGAGGAGCAGTACTTC	CAWSRGASEEQYF
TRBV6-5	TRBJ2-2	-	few	TGTGCCAGCAGCCTGGGGCTCATCAAGGCCGGGGAGCTGTTTTTT	CASSLGLIKAGELFF
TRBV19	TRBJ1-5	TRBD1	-	TGTGCCAGTACCCGGAAAACAGGGGGTAGCGGCAATCAGCCCCAGCATTTT	CASTRKTGGSGNQPQHF
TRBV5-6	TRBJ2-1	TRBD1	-	TGTGCCAGCAGCTTGGGGGGACAGGGGGAAAATGAGCAGTTCTTC	CASSLGGQGENEQFF
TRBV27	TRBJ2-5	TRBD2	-	TGTGCCAGCAGTTTTCTAGCGGGGGGGCAAGAGACCCAGTACTTC	CASSFLAGGQETQYF
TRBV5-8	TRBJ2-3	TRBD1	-	TGTGCCAGCAGCTCCGGGACAGGAACACCAGATACGCAGTATTTT	CASSSGTGTPDTQYF
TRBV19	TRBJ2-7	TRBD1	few	TGTGCCAGTAGTGAGACAGGGGGTTACGAGCAGTACTTC	CASSETGGYEQYF
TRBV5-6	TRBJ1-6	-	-	TGTGCCAGCAACCTAAATATGGGCAGCAATTCACCCCTCCACTTT	CASNLNMGSNSPLHF
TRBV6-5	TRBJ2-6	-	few	TGTGCCAGCAGACCCGACAGCTCTGGGGCCAACGTCCTGACTTTC	CASRPDSSGANVLTF
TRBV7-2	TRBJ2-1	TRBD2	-	TGTGCCAGCAGCTTAGACAGCGGGAGGTTAGATGAGCAGTTCTTC	CASSLDSGRLDEQFF
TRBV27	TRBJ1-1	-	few	TGTGCCAGCAGTTTATTTCAGGGCACTGAAGCTTTCTTT	CASSLFQGTEAFF
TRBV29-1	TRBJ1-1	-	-	TGCAGCGTTGCTGGGGTGGGGGCGGTTGTCACTGAAGCTTTCTTT	CSVAGVGAVVTEAFF
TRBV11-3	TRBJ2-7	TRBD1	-	TGTGCCAGCAGCCGGACAGGGTGGGCCTACGAGCAGTACTTC	CASSRTGWAYEQYF
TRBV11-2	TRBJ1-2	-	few	TGTGCCAGCAGCTTGGGGACACAACCTTTGTCTAACTATGGCTACACCTTC	CASSLGTQPLSNYGYTF
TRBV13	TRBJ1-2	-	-	TGTGCCAGCGAGTCTGGAGGGATGGCTGGCTACACCTTC	CASESGGMAGYTF
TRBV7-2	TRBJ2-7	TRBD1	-	TGTGCCAGCAGCTTAGGGGGACAGGGAGTCTACGAGCAGTACTTC	CASSLGGQGVYEQYF
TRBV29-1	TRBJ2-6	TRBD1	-	TGCAGCGTTGATGTTCTGGGACAGACGGGGGCCAACGTCCTGACTTTC	CSVDVLGQTGANVLTF
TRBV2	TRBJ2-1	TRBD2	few	TGTGCCAGCAGTGAAGCCGGGAAGGGACTAGCGGGAGGCAATGAGCAGTTCTTC	CASSEAGKGLAGGNEQFF
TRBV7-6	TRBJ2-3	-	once	TGTGCCAGCCGAGGGAGAGATACGCAGTGTTTT	CASRGRDTQCF
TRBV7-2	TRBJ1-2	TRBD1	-	TGTGCCAGCAGCCAAGACAGGGATTTAATCTATGGCTACACCTTC	CASSQDRDLIYGYTF
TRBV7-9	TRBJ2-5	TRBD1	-	TGTGCCAGCAGCCCGCCCCCGGGACAGGGGGAGACCCAGTACTTC	CASSPPPGQGETQYF
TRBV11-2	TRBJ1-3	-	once	TGTGCCAGCAGCCTAGGCGGCCCAGCAACTGGAAACACCATATATTTT	CASSLGGPATGNTIYF
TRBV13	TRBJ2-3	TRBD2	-	TGTGCCAGCAGCTTAACCTCGGGGGGGCTTTCAGATACGCAGTATTTT	CASSLTSGGLSDTQYF
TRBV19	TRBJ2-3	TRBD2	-	TGTGCCGCAGGGCTAGCGGGAGGAGCAGATACGCAGTATTTT	CAAGLAGGADTQYF
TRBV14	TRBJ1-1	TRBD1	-	TGTGCCAGCAGCCCCAGGACAGGGTGGGACACTGAAGCTTTCTTT	CASSPRTGWDTEAFF
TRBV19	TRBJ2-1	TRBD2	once	TGTGCCAGTAGTATGGGGGGCGGGGGGTACAATGAGCAGTTCTTC	CASSMGGGGYNEQFF